Below are 15 T cell receptor beta chains sequenced from a single sample in a study of T cells in Graves' hyperthyroidism and ophthalmopathy. It was RNA transcripts that yielded the amplified TCR beta CDR3 regions. First-round RT-PCR targeting the TCR CDR3 was performed with the HTBI primer set. One entry per CDR3 protein, called by TCRdb with MiXCR from the multiplex PCR reads. The sample consists of about 260,000 distinct CDR3 sequences, over 15% of them appearing once. Specimen: blood. The receptors come from a woman aged 18-29 years with Graves' ophthalmopathy.

This clonotype has just a few counts. This chain links TRBV11-1 with TRBJ2-3, with D uncertain. The CDR3 length is 15 residues. Germline CDR1 reads SGHAT; CDR2 reads FQDESV (reference sequence). Trimming stripped 2 bases from V and 4 bases from J, with 13 bases between. CDR3 in amino acids: CASSLNWRGADTQYF. Written as DNA, the CDR3 is TGTGCCAGCAGCTTAAATTGGAGAGGAGCAGATACGCAGTATTTT.

This clonotype was counted many times. J is TRBJ1-6 and V is TRBV12-3 or TRBV12-4, with 7 bases identical to TRBD1. V dropped 3 bases and J dropped 9; count of bases not matched to a gene: 8. CDR3 size: 15 residues. CDR3 DNA sequence: TGTGCCAGCAGTTTTTTACCCAGGGGGGGTTCACCCCTCCACTTT. This sequence encodes CASSFLPRGGSPLHF.

This clonotype was detected many times. V usage is TRBV28 and J usage is TRBJ2-7; TRBD2 agrees at 12 bases. This CDR3 is 14 amino acids long. V was clipped by 7 bases and J by 4 bases; unmatched bases: 5. The germline V gene encodes CDR1 MDHEN and CDR2 SYDVKM. In nucleotides, the CDR3 is TGTGCCAGCAAACGACTAGCGGGAGTTTACGAGCAGTACTTC. This encodes CASKRLAGVYEQYF. Looking up the rest from reference TRBV28 and TRBJ2-7 gives the full variable domain: DVKVTQSSRYLVKRTGEKVFLECVQDMDHENMFWYRQDPGLGLRLIYFSYDVKMKEKGDIPEGYSVSREKKERFSLILESASTNQTSMYLCASKRLAGVYEQYFGPGTRLTVT.

This clonotype was recorded many times. This sequence joins TRBV2 and TRBJ1-1, with D unclear. The CDR3 consists of 13 residues. V lost 3 bases to trimming and J lost 4 bases, with 9 bases between them. CDR1 and CDR2 (germline): SNHLY, FYNNEI. CDR3 DNA: TGTGCCAGCAGTGATAATCTCGGCACTGAAGCTTTCTTT. This translates into CASSDNLGTEAFF.

This clonotype turned up a few times. The chain combines TRBV5-1 with TRBJ1-2; perhaps TRBD1 as D (5 bases). Trimming cost V 4 bases and J 5 bases, with 21 bases left between them. Germline V gene data show CDR1 as SGHRS and CDR2 as YFSETQ. The CDR3 is 16 amino acids. The CDR3 DNA reads as TGCGCCAGCAGCCCCACCACGTTGGGGGATGGGTATGGCTACACCTTC. This sequence encodes CASSPTTLGDGYGYTF. The variable domain in full, with the rest retrieved from reference TRBV5-1 and TRBJ1-2, is KAGVTQTPRYLIKTRGQQVTLSCSPISGHRSVSWYQQTPGQGLQFLFEYFSETQRNKGNFPGRFSGRQFSNSRSEMNVSTLELGDSALYLCASSPTTLGDGYGYTFGSGTRLTVV.

This clonotype occurred many times. The junction differs from germline at one of its ends, possibly a read error. The chain uses TRBV20-1 and TRBJ2-1; 10 nucleotides line up with TRBD2. Germline lookup yields CDR1 DFQATT and CDR2 SNEGSKA (reference sequence). This CDR3 spans 15 amino acids. The DNA of the CDR3 is TGCAGTGCTAGAGATAGCGGGGGGCTTGACAATGGGCAGTTCTTC. It translates to CSARDSGGLDNGQFF.

This clonotype was seen many times. The chain couples TRBV30 to TRBJ1-2; no reliable D call. The CDR3 spans 12 residues. The ends were cut back, 3 bases at V and 5 bases at J, with 10 bases in the middle. CDR1 is GTSNPN, CDR2 SVGIG, per germline (reference sequence). CDR3 nucleotides: TGTGCCTGGAGGGGATGGGGTTATGGCTACACCTTC. It yields the protein CAWRGWGYGYTF.

The sample holds many counts of this clonotype. The chain joins TRBV16 to TRBJ1-6; possibly TRBD1 for D (6 bases). CDR1 and CDR2 from the germline V gene are KGHSY and FQNENV. This CDR3 is built from 14 residues. V was trimmed by 6 bases and J by 9 bases, leaving 15 bases between them. This CDR3 is CASSRDTVRSPLHF. The CDR3, as DNA: TGTGCCAGCAGTCGGGACACAGTTCGTTCACCCCTCCACTTT.

This clonotype was detected ten times or more. This chain joins TRBV12-3 or TRBV12-4 and TRBJ1-3; D not certain. The CDR3 totals 13 residues. The V end lost 7 bases, the J end lost 0 bases, and 7 bases lay between the germline ends. Here the CDR3 DNA reads TGTGCCAGCACCTTCGTCTCTGGAAACACCATATATTTT. Encoded protein: CASTFVSGNTIYF.

This clonotype was detected many times. The chain recombines TRBV6-2 or TRBV6-3 with TRBJ2-5; D is perhaps TRBD1 (5 bases). Germline V CDR1 and CDR2: MNHEY, SVGEGT. This CDR3 comprises 12 residues. Trimming stripped 6 bases from V and 5 bases from J, with 10 bases between. CDR3 in DNA: TGTGCCAGCAGCTCTCGACAGGAGACCCAGTACTTC. This translates into CASSSRQETQYF.

Comments on this clonotype: This sequence may be a read error, since a much larger clone differs from it by one base. The chain uses TRBV2 and TRBJ2-1; 8 nucleotides align to TRBD2. The CDR3 length is 16 residues. Germline loops: CDR1 SNHLY, CDR2 FYNNEI. CDR3 DNA sequence: TGTGCCAGCAGCGATATACGGGGGGGAAGGTACAATGAGCAGCTCTTC. Its translation: CASSDIRGGRYNEQLF.

This clonotype was found many times. The CDR3 loop reads CAINSGSGREQYF. For the CDR3, the DNA is TGTGCCATTAATAGCGGGAGCGGTCGCGAGCAGTACTTC. The rearrangement links TRBV28 to TRBJ2-7; 9 bases are a match to TRBD2. CDR1 and CDR2 (germline): MDHEN, SYDVKM. The length of the CDR3 is 13 residues. J was trimmed by 6 bases and V by 10 bases; bases with no gene match: 10.

This clonotype occurred many times. This chain connects TRBV28 to TRBJ1-5; weak D call: TRBD1 (5 bases). The germline V gene has CDR1 MDHEN and CDR2 SYDVKM. V was cut by 6 bases and J by 6 bases, with 21 bases left in between. This CDR3 is built from 16 residues. The CDR3 sequence is CASSPADTRAGQPQHF. DNA of the CDR3: TGTGCCAGCAGCCCAGCGGACACAAGGGCGGGTCAGCCCCAGCATTTT.

This clonotype was observed many times. V and J are TRBV3-1 and TRBJ1-6; D may be TRBD1 (5 bases). The V and J ends lost 3 bases and 6 bases respectively, with 6 bases between them. Germline V gene data show CDR1 as LGHDT and CDR2 as YNNKEL (reference sequence). This CDR3 spans 13 amino acids. The CDR3: CASSHGGNSPLHF. CDR3 DNA: TGTGCCAGCAGCCATGGGGGTAATTCACCCCTCCACTTT.

This clonotype was recorded at least ten times. V usage is TRBV12-3 or TRBV12-4 and J usage is TRBJ1-4; perhaps TRBD1 as D (6 bases). V dropped 5 bases and J dropped 2 bases, with 12 bases sitting between them. The CDR3 is 15 residues long. In nucleotides, the CDR3 is TGTGCCAGCAGTCAACAGGGTGGGACTAATGAAAAACTGTTTTTT. It specifies CASSQQGGTNEKLFF.